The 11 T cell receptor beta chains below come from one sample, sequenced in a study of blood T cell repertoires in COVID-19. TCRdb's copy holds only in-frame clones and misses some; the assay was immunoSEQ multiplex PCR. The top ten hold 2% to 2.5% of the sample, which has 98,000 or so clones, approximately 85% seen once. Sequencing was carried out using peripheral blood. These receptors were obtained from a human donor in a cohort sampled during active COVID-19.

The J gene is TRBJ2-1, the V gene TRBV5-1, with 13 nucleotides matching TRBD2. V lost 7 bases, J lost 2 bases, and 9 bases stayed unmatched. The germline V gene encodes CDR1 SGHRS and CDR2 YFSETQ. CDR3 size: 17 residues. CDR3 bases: TGCGCCAGCCCCGCTGGGACTAGCGGGAAGACCTACAATGAGCAGTTCTTC. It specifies CASPAGTSGKTYNEQFF.

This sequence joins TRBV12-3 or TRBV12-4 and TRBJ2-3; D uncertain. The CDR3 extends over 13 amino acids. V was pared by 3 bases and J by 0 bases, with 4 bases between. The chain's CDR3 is CASSFSSTDTQYF. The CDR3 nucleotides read TGTGCCAGCAGTTTCAGTAGCACAGATACGCAGTATTTT.

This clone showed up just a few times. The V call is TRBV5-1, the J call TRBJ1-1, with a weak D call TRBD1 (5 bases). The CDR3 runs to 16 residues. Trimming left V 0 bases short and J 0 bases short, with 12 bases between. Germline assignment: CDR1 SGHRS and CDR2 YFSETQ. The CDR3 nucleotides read TGCGCCAGCAGCTTGGGCGGGGGGTCCTTGAACACTGAAGCTTTCTTT. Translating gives CASSLGGGSLNTEAFF.

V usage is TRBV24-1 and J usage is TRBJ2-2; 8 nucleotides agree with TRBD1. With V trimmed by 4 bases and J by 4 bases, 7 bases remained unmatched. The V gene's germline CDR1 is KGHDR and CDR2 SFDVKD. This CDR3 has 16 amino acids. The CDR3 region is CATSELQGDGTGELFF. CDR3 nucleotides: TGTGCCACCAGTGAGCTACAGGGGGACGGCACCGGGGAGCTGTTTTTT.

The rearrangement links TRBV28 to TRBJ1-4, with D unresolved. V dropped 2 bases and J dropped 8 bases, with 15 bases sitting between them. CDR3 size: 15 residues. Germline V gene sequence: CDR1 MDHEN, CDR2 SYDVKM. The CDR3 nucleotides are TGTGCCAGCAGTTTAGGCCTAGGTTCCGCCGAAAAACTGTTTTTT. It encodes CASSLGLGSAEKLFF.

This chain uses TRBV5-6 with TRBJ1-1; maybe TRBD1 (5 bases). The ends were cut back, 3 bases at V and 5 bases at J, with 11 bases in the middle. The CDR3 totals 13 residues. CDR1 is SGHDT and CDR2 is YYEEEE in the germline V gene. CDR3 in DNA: TGTGCCAGCAGCTCAGGGATTGAAACTGAAGCTTTCTTT. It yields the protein CASSSGIETEAFF.

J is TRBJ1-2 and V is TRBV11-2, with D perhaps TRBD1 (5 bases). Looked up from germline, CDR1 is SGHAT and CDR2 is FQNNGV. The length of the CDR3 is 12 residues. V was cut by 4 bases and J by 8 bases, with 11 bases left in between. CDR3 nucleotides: TGTGCCAGCAGCTCCGGACGGGGGGGCTACACCTTC. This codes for CASSSGRGGYTF.

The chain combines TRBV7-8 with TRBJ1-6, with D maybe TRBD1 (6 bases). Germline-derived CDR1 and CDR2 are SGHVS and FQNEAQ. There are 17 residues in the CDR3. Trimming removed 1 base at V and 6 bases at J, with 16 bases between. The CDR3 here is CASSLVKGGTLNSPLHF. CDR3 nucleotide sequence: TGTGCCAGCAGCTTAGTAAAGGGGGGGACACTTAATTCACCCCTCCACTTT.

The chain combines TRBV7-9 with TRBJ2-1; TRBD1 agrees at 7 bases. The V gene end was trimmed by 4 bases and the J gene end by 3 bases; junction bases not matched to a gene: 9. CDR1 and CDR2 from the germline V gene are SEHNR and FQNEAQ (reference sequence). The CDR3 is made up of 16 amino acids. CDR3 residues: CASSSTGAYNYNEQFF. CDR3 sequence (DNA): TGTGCCAGCAGCTCCACAGGGGCTTACAACTACAATGAGCAGTTCTTC. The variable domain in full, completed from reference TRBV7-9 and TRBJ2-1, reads DTGVSQNPRHKITKRGQNVTFRCDPISEHNRLYWYRQTLGQGPEFLTYFQNEAQLEKSRLLSDRFSAERPKGSFSTLEIQRTEQGDSAMYLCASSSTGAYNYNEQFFGPGTRLTVL.

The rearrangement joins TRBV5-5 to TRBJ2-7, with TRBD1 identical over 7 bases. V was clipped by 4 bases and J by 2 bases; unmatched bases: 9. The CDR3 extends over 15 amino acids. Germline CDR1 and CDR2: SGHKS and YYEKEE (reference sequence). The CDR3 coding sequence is TGTGCCAGCAGCCTTGGGACAGAGCCTCCCTACGAGCAGTACTTC. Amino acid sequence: CASSLGTEPPYEQYF.

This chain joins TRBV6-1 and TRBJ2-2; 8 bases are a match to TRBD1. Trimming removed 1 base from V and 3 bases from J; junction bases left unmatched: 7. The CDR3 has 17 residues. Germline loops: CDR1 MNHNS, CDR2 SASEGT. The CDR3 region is CASSEGRGLGDTGELFF. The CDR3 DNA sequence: TGTGCCAGCAGTGAAGGCAGGGGGCTGGGTGACACCGGGGAGCTGTTTTTT.